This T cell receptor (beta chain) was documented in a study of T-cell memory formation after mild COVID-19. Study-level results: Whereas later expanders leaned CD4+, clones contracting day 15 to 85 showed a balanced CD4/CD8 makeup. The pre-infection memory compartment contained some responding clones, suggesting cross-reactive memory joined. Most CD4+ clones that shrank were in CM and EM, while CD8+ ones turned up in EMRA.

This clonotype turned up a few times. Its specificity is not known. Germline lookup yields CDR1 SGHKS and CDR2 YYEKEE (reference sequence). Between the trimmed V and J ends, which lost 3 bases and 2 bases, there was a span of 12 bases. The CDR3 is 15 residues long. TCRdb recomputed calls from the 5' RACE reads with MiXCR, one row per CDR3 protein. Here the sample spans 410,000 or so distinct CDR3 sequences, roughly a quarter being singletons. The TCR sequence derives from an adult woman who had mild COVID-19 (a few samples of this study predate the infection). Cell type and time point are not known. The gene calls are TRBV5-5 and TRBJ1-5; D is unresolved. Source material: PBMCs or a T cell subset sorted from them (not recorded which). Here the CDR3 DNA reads TGTGCCAGCAGCTATCAGGCGGCGGGCAATCAGCCCCAGCATTTT. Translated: CASSYQAAGNQPQHF.